These 25 T cell receptor beta chains originate from one sample sequenced in a study of cytomegalovirus exposure and HLA in healthy donors. Amplification used 60 Vbeta primers and 13 Jbeta primers. Sequenced by immunoSEQ multiplex PCR; TCRdb stores in-frame clones only, minus some. The data contain about 200,000 clones, approximately 80% of them singletons. Sequenced sample: PBMCs. The receptors derive from a girl aged 5 to 17 in good health and CMV-seronegative.

The chain recombines TRBV28 with TRBJ1-2; TRBD1 matches 7 bases. V dropped 5 bases and J dropped 2; count of bases not matched to a gene: 5. CDR3 length: 14 amino acids. Germline CDR1 is MDHEN and CDR2 is SYDVKM. The CDR3 reads CASSLGGPNYGYTF. The CDR3 region has the DNA TGTGCCAGCAGTCTAGGGGGCCCCAACTATGGCTACACCTTC.

Note on this clone: The junction departs from germline at one end; a sequencing error may be responsible. The chain is built from TRBV7-7 and TRBJ2-5, with 7 bases that match TRBD1. Germline CDR1 and CDR2: SSHAT and FNYEAQ (reference sequence). The length of the CDR3 is 15 residues. The CDR3 region has the DNA TGTGCTAGCAGCTTATTCGGGACAGTACAAGAGACCCAGTACTTC. Protein sequence: CASSLFGTVQETQYF.

The genes are TRBV28 and TRBJ1-2; D is unresolved. V lost 5 bases to trimming and J lost 8 bases, with 15 bases between them. In germline, CDR1 is MDHEN, CDR2 SYDVKM. CDR3 length: 13 amino acids. The CDR3 DNA is TGTGCCAGCAGTCGGTCCCGAAGGGAGGGCTACACCTTC. This sequence encodes CASSRSRREGYTF.

The V gene is TRBV21-1, the J gene TRBJ2-2; TRBD2 is taken as the D call from the table, unchecked against the DNA. TRBV21-1 is assigned pseudogene status. The CDR3 consists of 12 residues. CDR3 amino acids: CASKGGTGELFF. The DNA for the CDR3 is TGTGCCAGCAAGGGGGGGACCGGGGAGCTGTTTTTT.

This clone was seen a single time. J is TRBJ1-2 and V is TRBV11-1; D unresolved. Looked up from germline, CDR1 is SGHAT and CDR2 is FQDESV (reference sequence). This CDR3 contains 14 residues. Trimming removed 3 bases at V and 7 bases at J, with 15 bases between. The CDR3 DNA sequence: TGTGCCAGCAGCTTCCGGGATCGGATATTTGGCTACACCTTC. Translated, it gives CASSFRDRIFGYTF.

The V call is TRBV5-1, the J call TRBJ1-4; D not resolved. CDR1 SGHRS and CDR2 YFSETQ come from the germline V gene. The CDR3 loop spans 17 amino acids. V was shortened by 4 bases and J by 0 bases, with 16 bases between the two germline ends. The CDR3 spells CASSTGLGLATNEKLFF. CDR3 DNA: TGCGCCAGCAGCACGGGATTGGGCCTTGCAACTAATGAAAAACTGTTTTTT.

J is TRBJ1-1 and V is TRBV6-5, with D unresolved. The V gene lost 5 bases and the J gene lost 8 bases, with 15 bases spanning the gap. CDR3 length: 13 amino acids. Germline assignment: CDR1 MNHEY and CDR2 SVGAGI. The CDR3 sequence is CASSESGALEAFF. CDR3 coding DNA: TGTGCCAGCAGTGAAAGCGGTGCCCTCGAAGCTTTCTTT.

The rearrangement uses TRBV2 and TRBJ1-3, with a tentative D call TRBD1 (6 bases). The CDR3 consists of 16 residues. Germline loops: CDR1 SNHLY, CDR2 FYNNEI. The V end lost 6 bases, the J end lost 0 bases, and 15 bases lay between the germline ends. The chain's CDR3 is CASSLDRSISGNTIYF. The CDR3 DNA reads as TGTGCCAGCAGCCTGGACAGAAGCATCTCTGGAAACACCATATATTTT.

This clone has a handful of counts. The V gene is TRBV5-6, the J gene TRBJ1-4; tentatively, D is TRBD1 (5 bases). The CDR3 is 17 residues long. V was clipped by 4 bases and J by 0 bases, with 16 bases between them. The germline V gene encodes CDR1 SGHDT and CDR2 YYEEEE. The CDR3 is CASSRVFQGATNEKLFF. In DNA form, the CDR3 reads TGTGCCAGCAGCCGAGTTTTTCAGGGTGCAACTAATGAAAAACTGTTTTTT.

The count of this clone is one. The chain links TRBV7-2 to TRBJ2-3, with D uncertain. Germline lookup yields CDR1 SGHTA and CDR2 FQGNSA. This CDR3 has 12 residues. Trimming removed 4 bases at V and 4 bases at J, with 6 bases between. CDR3 sequence reads: CASSSVSDTQYF. The CDR3 DNA follows: TGTGCCAGCAGCTCAGTGTCAGATACGCAGTATTTT. Based on the CDR3 plus reference TRBV7-2 and TRBJ2-3, the full variable domain is GAGVSQSPSNKVTEKGKDVELRCDPISGHTALYWYRQSLGQGLEFLIYFQGNSAPDKSGLPSDRFSAERTGGSVSTLTIQRTQQEDSAVYLCASSSVSDTQYFGPGTRLTVL.

This chain links TRBV6-1 with TRBJ1-3; D is perhaps TRBD1 (6 bases). The length of the CDR3 is 14 residues. Germline values: CDR1 MNHNS, CDR2 SASEGT. The V end lost 6 bases, the J end lost 2 bases, and 11 bases lay between the germline ends. The CDR3, as DNA: TGTGCCAGCAGGTGGACAGCCACTGGAAACACCATATATTTT. This codes for CASRWTATGNTIYF.

The J gene is TRBJ1-1, the V gene TRBV4-1; TRBD1 is a possible D gene (5 bases). The CDR3 covers 19 residues. Germline V CDR1 and CDR2: MGHRA, YSYEKL. The germline V and J ends were trimmed by 0 bases and 1 base, with 21 bases remaining between them. CDR3 loop: CASSQESTLGPGGNTEAFF. The DNA of the CDR3 is TGCGCCAGCAGCCAAGAGTCTACGCTAGGACCCGGGGGGAACACTGAAGCTTTCTTT.

This clone was counted only a few times. The chain carries TRBV6-5 and TRBJ1-1, with D possibly matching TRBD1 (5 bases). Germline V gene lookup returns CDR1 MNHEY and CDR2 SVGAGI. CDR3 length: 12 amino acids. V was pared by 6 bases and J by 11 bases, with 16 bases between. The CDR3 sequence: CASSPAGGLAFF. For the CDR3, the DNA is TGTGCCAGCAGCCCGGCCGGGGGGTTGGCTTTCTTT.

The rearrangement links TRBV20-1 to TRBJ1-2; D gene ambiguous. Trimming pared 7 bases from V and 6 bases from J, leaving 9 bases between. Germline CDR1 DFQATT, CDR2 SNEGSKA (reference sequence). The CDR3 sequence is 10 residues long. CDR3 amino acids: CSGRRDGYTF. The CDR3 DNA reads TGCAGTGGAAGACGGGATGGCTACACCTTC.

A few counts support this clone. This chain connects TRBV5-5 to TRBJ1-6; D is perhaps TRBD1 (6 bases). The V end lost 4 bases, the J end lost 5 bases, and 22 bases lay between the germline ends. The germline gives CDR1 SGHKS, CDR2 YYEKEE (reference sequence). The CDR3 has 18 amino acids. The CDR3 DNA follows: TGTGCCAGCAGCCCTGGACAGTCCGGTTCAAATAATAATTCACCCCTCCACTTT. Amino acid sequence: CASSPGQSGSNNNSPLHF. Drawing the rest from reference TRBV5-5 and TRBJ1-6, the complete variable domain is DAGVTQSPTHLIKTRGQQVTLRCSPISGHKSVSWYQQVLGQGPQFIFQYYEKEERGRGNFPDRFSARQFPNYSSELNVNALLLGDSALYLCASSPGQSGSNNNSPLHFGNGTRLTVT.

The chain carries TRBV28 and TRBJ1-2; D is perhaps TRBD1 (5 bases). V was pared by 2 bases and J by 8 bases, with 18 bases between. The CDR3 is 15 residues long. CDR1 is MDHEN and CDR2 is SYDVKM in the germline V gene. CDR3 nucleotide sequence: TGTGCCAGCAGTTTACCCGGGGGGGTTAAGAGAGGCTACACCTTC. It is translated as CASSLPGGVKRGYTF.

The chain recombines TRBV9 with TRBJ2-2; D gene ambiguous. CDR3 size: 16 residues. Trimming stripped 2 bases from V and 1 base from J, with 12 bases between. Germline loops: CDR1 SGDLS, CDR2 YYNGEE. In DNA form, the CDR3 reads TGTGCCAGCAGCGTTTTATCCGCCGGGAACACCGGGGAGCTGTTTTTT. Protein: CASSVLSAGNTGELFF. The whole variable domain, filled in from reference TRBV9 and TRBJ2-2, reads DSGVTQTPKHLITATGQRVTLRCSPRSGDLSVYWYQQSLDQGLQFLIQYYNGEERAKGNILERFSAQQFPDLHSELNLSSLELGDSALYFCASSVLSAGNTGELFFGEGSRLTVL.

The V and J genes are TRBV5-1 and TRBJ1-1; the D gene is possibly TRBD1 (6 bases). The length of the CDR3 is 17 residues. The ends were cut back, 1 base at V and 2 bases at J, with 18 bases in the middle. Germline-derived CDR1 and CDR2 are SGHRS and YFSETQ. CDR3 amino acids: CASSLFWSGRGNTEAFF. DNA for the CDR3: TGCGCCAGCAGCTTGTTCTGGTCGGGCAGGGGAAACACTGAAGCTTTCTTT. The variable domain in full, with the rest retrieved from reference TRBV5-1 and TRBJ1-1, is KAGVTQTPRYLIKTRGQQVTLSCSPISGHRSVSWYQQTPGQGLQFLFEYFSETQRNKGNFPGRFSGRQFSNSRSEMNVSTLELGDSALYLCASSLFWSGRGNTEAFFGQGTRLTVV.

The rearrangement links TRBV30 to TRBJ1-2; D call uncertain. The CDR3 sequence is 16 residues long. Germline V gene sequence: CDR1 GTSNPN, CDR2 SVGIG (reference sequence). V shed 1 base and J shed 3 bases, with 18 bases lying between them. CDR3 region: CAWSGEGGSHYYGYTF. Written as DNA, the CDR3 is TGTGCCTGGAGTGGGGAGGGAGGGAGTCACTACTATGGCTACACCTTC.

This clone was detected only a few times. This chain connects TRBV5-1 to TRBJ1-1, with 8 bases fitting TRBD1. V trimming: 4 bases; J trimming: 7 bases; junction bases outside the gene matches: 6. Germline V lookup: CDR1 SGHRS, CDR2 YFSETQ. This CDR3 comprises 13 residues. This chain's CDR3 is CASSRGQGDEAFF. The CDR3 DNA follows: TGCGCCAGCAGCCGCGGACAGGGAGATGAAGCTTTCTTT.

This clone has a handful of counts. This chain joins TRBV6-6 and TRBJ1-6, with a weak D call TRBD1 (5 bases). Germline V gene data show CDR1 as MNHNY and CDR2 as SVGAGI (reference sequence). The CDR3 extends over 12 amino acids. The V end was cut by 5 bases, the J end by 9 bases, with 8 bases between. The CDR3 DNA reads as TGTGCCAGCAGTGCCACAGGTTCACCCCTCCACTTT. Its translation: CASSATGSPLHF.

The chain joins TRBV11-2 to TRBJ1-5, with D tentatively TRBD1 (5 bases). The V gene's germline CDR1 is SGHAT and CDR2 FQNNGV. This CDR3 comprises 14 residues. CDR3 sequence: CVWGGGHRNQPQHF. The CDR3 DNA is TGTGTGTGGGGGGGTGGACACCGCAATCAGCCCCAGCATTTT.

V usage is TRBV4-1 and J usage is TRBJ2-6; TRBD1 is a possible D gene (5 bases). Germline lookup yields CDR1 MGHRA and CDR2 YSYEKL. V was trimmed by 0 bases and J by 0 bases, leaving 15 bases between them. This CDR3 is 19 amino acids long. This chain's CDR3 is CASSQDRVGAASGANVLTF. DNA for the CDR3: TGCGCCAGCAGCCAAGATCGGGTAGGGGCGGCCTCTGGGGCCAACGTCCTGACTTTC.

The chain couples TRBV7-2 to TRBJ2-1, with 12 positions matching TRBD2. The CDR3 consists of 18 residues. V was clipped by 1 base and J by 3 bases; unmatched bases: 7. CDR1 is SGHTA and CDR2 is FQGNSA in the germline V gene. CDR3: CASSLGTSGGKIYNEQFF. In DNA, the CDR3 is TGTGCCAGCAGCTTAGGAACTAGCGGGGGGAAAATCTACAATGAGCAGTTCTTC. Complete variable domain (other parts from reference TRBV7-2 and TRBJ2-1): GAGVSQSPSNKVTEKGKDVELRCDPISGHTALYWYRQSLGQGLEFLIYFQGNSAPDKSGLPSDRFSAERTGGSVSTLTIQRTQQEDSAVYLCASSLGTSGGKIYNEQFFGPGTRLTVL.

The chain recombines TRBV5-1 with TRBJ1-6; D unresolved. The ends were cut back, 0 bases at V and 7 bases at J, with 8 bases in the middle. In germline, CDR1 is SGHRS, CDR2 YFSETQ. This CDR3 spans 14 amino acids. CDR3 nucleotides: TGCGCCAGCAGCTTGGGACACTCAAATTCACCCCTCCACTTT. Translating it yields CASSLGHSNSPLHF.